This T cell receptor beta chain stems from a study of response to subunit inactivated influenza vaccine. Study outcomes and limitations: Authors suggested that a seasonal influenza vaccination recruits few new T cells each time.

The sample holds many counts of this clonotype. Its matching antigen is unknown. TCRdb independently ran MiXCR on the RT-PCR reads; one entry per CDR3 protein. Here the sample spans about 160,000 distinct CDR3 sequences, approximately 10% being singletons. The clonotype originates from a man aged 50 to 60 who received an inactivated influenza vaccine. The sample in question was non-naive T cells sorted from PBMCs, obtained 45 days after vaccination.

This CDR3 is CASSYRDGSSYNEQFF. The DNA for the CDR3 is TGTGCCAGCAGTTATCGGGACGGAAGCTCCTACAATGAGCAGTTCTTC. The chain uses TRBV12-3 or TRBV12-4 and TRBJ2-1; D is tentatively TRBD1 or TRBD2 (5 bases each). The CDR3 sequence is 16 residues long. V lost 4 bases and J lost 0, with 13 bases in between.